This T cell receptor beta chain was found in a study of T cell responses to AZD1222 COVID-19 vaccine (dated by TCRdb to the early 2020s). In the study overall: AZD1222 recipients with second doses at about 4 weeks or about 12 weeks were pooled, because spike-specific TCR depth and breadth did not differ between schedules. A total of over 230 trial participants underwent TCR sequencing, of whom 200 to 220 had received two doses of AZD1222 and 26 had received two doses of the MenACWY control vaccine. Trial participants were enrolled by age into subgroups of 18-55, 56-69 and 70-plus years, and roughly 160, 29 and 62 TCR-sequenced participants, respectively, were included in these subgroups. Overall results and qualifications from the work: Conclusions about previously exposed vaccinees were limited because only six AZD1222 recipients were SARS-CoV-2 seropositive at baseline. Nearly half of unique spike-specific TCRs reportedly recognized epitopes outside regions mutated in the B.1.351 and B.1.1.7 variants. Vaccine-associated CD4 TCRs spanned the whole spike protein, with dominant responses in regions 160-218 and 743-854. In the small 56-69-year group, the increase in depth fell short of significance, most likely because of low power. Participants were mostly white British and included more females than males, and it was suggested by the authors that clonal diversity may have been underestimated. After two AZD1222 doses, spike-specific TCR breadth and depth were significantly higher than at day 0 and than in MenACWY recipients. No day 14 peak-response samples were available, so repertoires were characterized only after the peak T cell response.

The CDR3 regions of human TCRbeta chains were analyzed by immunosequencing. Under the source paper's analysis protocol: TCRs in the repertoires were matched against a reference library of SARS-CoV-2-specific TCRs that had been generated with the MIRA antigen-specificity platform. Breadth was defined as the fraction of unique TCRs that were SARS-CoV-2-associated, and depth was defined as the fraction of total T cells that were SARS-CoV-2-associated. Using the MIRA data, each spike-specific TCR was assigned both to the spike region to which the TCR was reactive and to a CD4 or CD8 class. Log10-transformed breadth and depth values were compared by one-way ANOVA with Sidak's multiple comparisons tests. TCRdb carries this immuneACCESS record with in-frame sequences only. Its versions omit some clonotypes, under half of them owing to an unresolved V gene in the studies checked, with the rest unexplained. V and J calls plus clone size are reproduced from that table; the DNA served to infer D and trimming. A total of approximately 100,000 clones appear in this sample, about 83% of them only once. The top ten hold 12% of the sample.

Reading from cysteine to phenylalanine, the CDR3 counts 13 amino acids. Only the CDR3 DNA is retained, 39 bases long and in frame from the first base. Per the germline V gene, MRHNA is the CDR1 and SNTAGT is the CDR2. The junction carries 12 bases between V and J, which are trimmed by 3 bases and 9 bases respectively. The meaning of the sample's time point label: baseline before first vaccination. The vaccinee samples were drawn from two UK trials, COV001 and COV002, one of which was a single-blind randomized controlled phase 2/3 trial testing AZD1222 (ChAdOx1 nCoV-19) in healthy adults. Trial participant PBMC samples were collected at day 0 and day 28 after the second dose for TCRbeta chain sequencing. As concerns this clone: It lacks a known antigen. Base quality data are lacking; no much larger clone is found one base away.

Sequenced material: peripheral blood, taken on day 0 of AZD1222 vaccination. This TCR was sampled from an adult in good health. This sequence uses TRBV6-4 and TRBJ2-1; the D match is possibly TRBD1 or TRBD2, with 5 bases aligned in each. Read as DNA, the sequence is TGTGCCAGCAGTGAATCGGGGCGCGGTGAGCAGTTCTTC. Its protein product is CASSESGRGEQFF.